Detailed here is one T cell receptor (beta chain). There is no known antigen for this receptor. Base qualities are not at hand, and no much larger clone is one base apart. TCRbeta CDR3 regions were amplified from genomic DNA using the immunoSEQ Assay, a bias-controlled multiplex PCR. The source study handled its data this way. Within the assay, amplification of reference gene primers was used to estimate how many nucleated cells each sample contained. To quantify the absolute abundance of each unique TCRbeta CDR3 rearrangement, sequence reads were collapsed and filtered. For each sample, productive Simpson clonality was calculated as the square root of Simpson's diversity index over productive rearrangements. TCRdb obtained this table from immuneACCESS and retained in-frame rearrangements with V and J assigned. These tables miss some clones; where compared with another copy, unresolved V genes account for less than half of the shortfall, and the remainder is unexplained. From that table come the V and J calls and clone size; the DNA was used to work out D and trimming. Across this sample there are roughly 70,000 clones, with 91% seen only once. The ten biggest clones cover 2% to 3% of the sample.

In Seattle, one collaborating source enrolled patients while the infection was active and tracked those patients longitudinally over the course of disease. Collaborating institutions collected whole blood in K2EDTA tubes following their own protocols. For TCRbeta analysis, collaborators shipped samples in one of three forms: frozen whole blood, isolated PBMCs, or DNA extracted from either of those sample types. This entry belongs to a study of blood T cell repertoires in COVID-19 (dated by TCRdb to 2018 to 2021). Broadly, across the study: Samples covering the acute and convalescent phases of COVID-19 were provided by collaborators in the United States, Italy and Spain. The prospective study material was composed of cDNA or gDNA derived from T cells, B-cell-depleted T cells, or PBMCs. The dataset comprised deeply sampled blood TCRbeta repertoires from subjects exposed to, actively infected with, or recovered from COVID-19. A freely available public database, intended as a resource for researchers studying the immune response to SARS-CoV-2, is where the repertoires were released. The samples were drawn from the first 160 participants of the ongoing ImmuneRACE study and from 1,200 or so subjects provided by 6 global collaborators. A de-identified subject ID, COVID-19 status, age in years and sex were almost always included in the sample metadata. Where HLA class I and class II types were available, the types were taken from metadata supplied by the sample provider, not from assay-based typing. What the authors observed across the whole study: The amount of clinical and demographic metadata varied by source and participant and was provided uncurated.

Compared with germline, V lacks 6 bases and J lacks 1 base; bases without a gene match: 14. For CDR1 and CDR2, the germline V gene (reference sequence) lists MNHEY and SMNVEV. Including cysteine and phenylalanine, the CDR3 has 18 amino acids. Only the CDR3 region is kept as DNA, spanning 54 bases read in frame from base 1. The sequence links TRBV27 to TRBJ1-5; TRBD1 fits 8 bases in the junction. This receptor was obtained from a man aged 50-60 years with COVID-19, enrolled during active disease. The sequencing sample was made of peripheral blood. In nucleotides, the sequence is TGTGCCAGCAGCCCTAGCTGGACAGGGAAGGGAAGCAATCAGCCCCAGCATTTT. Its protein product is CASSPSWTGKGSNQPQHF.